The rows below give T cell receptor beta chains drawn from one sample of a study of a mutant IDH1 vaccine in newly diagnosed glioma. Sequencing used immunoSEQ multiplex PCR; TCRdb keeps in-frame clones, though not all of them. The repertoire holds around 31,000 clones, with about 80% as singletons. These TCRs' antigens remain unknown. Here the sequenced sample was PBMCs, taken from a glioma patient whose treatment included an IDH1 peptide vaccine. The receptor set was obtained from a man aged 30-40 years with glioma. CDR3s include the opening cysteine and the closing phenylalanine or tryptophan. D genes are given only for firm matches.

D: -; V: TRBV5-5; J: TRBJ2-3; DNA: TGTGCCAGCAGCCACTTTGGCGAAGTAGATACGCAGTATTTT; CDR3: CASSHFGEVDTQYF
D: -; V: TRBV5-5; J: TRBJ1-5; DNA: TGTGCCAGCAGCTTGGCCGCGGTGGCGGGCAATCAGCCCCAGCATTTT; CDR3: CASSLAAVAGNQPQHF
D: -; V: TRBV14; J: TRBJ1-3; DNA: TGTGCCAGCAGCCAAGTGTGGCGCCCTGGAAACACCATATATTTT; CDR3: CASSQVWRPGNTIYF
D: -; V: TRBV30; J: TRBJ2-5; DNA: TGTGCCTGGTCTAGACAGGTGGCCGAGACCCAGTACTTC; CDR3: CAWSRQVAETQYF
D: -; V: TRBV25-1; J: TRBJ2-3; DNA: TGTGCCAGCAGCCCCACGGACTTCGTAATCACAGATACGCAGTATTTT; CDR3: CASSPTDFVITDTQYF
D: -; V: TRBV6-6; J: TRBJ2-3; DNA: TGTGCCAGCAGCAAGGACGGCACAGATACGCAGTATTTT; CDR3: CASSKDGTDTQYF
D: -; V: TRBV6-5; J: TRBJ2-1; DNA: TGTGCCAGCAGTTACTCTAGTGTCGCTGAGCAGTTCTTC; CDR3: CASSYSSVAEQFF
D: -; V: TRBV5-5; J: TRBJ1-5; DNA: TGTGCCAGCAGCTTGGGACAGCTAAGCAATCAGCCCCAGCATTTT; CDR3: CASSLGQLSNQPQHF
D: -; V: TRBV30; J: TRBJ1-2; DNA: TGTGCCTGGAGTCCCCAATCAGGGGGCTACACCTTC; CDR3: CAWSPQSGGYTF
D: TRBD1; V: TRBV14; J: TRBJ1-1; DNA: TGTGCCAGCGGCGCCAACAGGGGCGACGACACTGAAGCTTTCTTT; CDR3: CASGANRGDDTEAFF